The 29 T cell receptor beta chains presented below share a single source sample, sequenced in a study of high-grade serous ovarian cancer treatment subgroups. Tumor samples were obtained before definitive surgery or chemotherapy. The protocol was immunoSEQ multiplex PCR, while the TCRdb copy is restricted to in-frame clones and leaves out a portion. The profile covers roughly 12,000 clones, with around 86% appearing a single time and under 8% taken by the ten largest. Source material: tumor tissue. These receptors were taken from a human donor with high-grade serous ovarian cancer.

V is TRBV4-2 and J is TRBJ1-3, with unresolved D. V was clipped by 6 bases and J by 1 base, with 7 bases between them. The CDR3 spans 13 residues. CDR1 LGHNA and CDR2 YNFKEQ come from the germline V gene. The CDR3 spells CASSSDSGNTIYF. DNA of the CDR3: TGTGCCAGCAGTTCAGATTCTGGAAACACCATATATTTT.

This clone is a singleton in its sample. This chain links TRBV5-1 with TRBJ2-3, with 12 bases lining up with TRBD2. CDR3 length equals 16 residues. Germline loops: CDR1 SGHRS, CDR2 YFSETQ. V lost 0 bases, J lost 1 base, and 0 bases stayed unmatched. CDR3 coding DNA: TGCGCCAGCAGCTTGGGACTAGCGGGAGGCACAGATACGCAGTATTTT. Residues: CASSLGLAGGTDTQYF.

V is TRBV28 and J is TRBJ2-1; 8 bases line up with TRBD2. This CDR3 contains 15 residues. Germline V gene lookup returns CDR1 MDHEN and CDR2 SYDVKM. Trimming at V came to 4 bases and at J to 6 bases, leaving 8 bases not matched to a gene. Written as DNA, the CDR3 is TGTGCCAGCAGTTCCACCAGCGGGAGTGTCAATGAGCAGTTCTTC. It encodes CASSSTSGSVNEQFF.

This chain joins TRBV30 and TRBJ1-5; tentatively, D is TRBD1 (6 bases). With 2 bases removed from V and 7 bases from J, the gap between germline ends came to 12 bases. Germline V gives CDR1 GTSNPN, CDR2 SVGIG (reference sequence). This CDR3 comprises 13 residues. CDR3 in DNA: TGTGCCTGGAGTTCACAGGGTAACCAGCCCCAGCATTTT. Encoded protein: CAWSSQGNQPQHF.

CDR3 sequence reads: CASSSRREQYF. DNA of the CDR3: TGTGCCAGCAGCAGTAGGCGGGAGCAGTACTTC. The V call is TRBV7-2, the J call TRBJ2-7, with D unresolved. V gave up 5 bases and J gave up 7 bases, with 9 bases separating them. Germline V CDR1 and CDR2: SGHTA, FQGNSA. The CDR3 has 11 amino acids.

This clone was observed a few times. The V and J genes are TRBV7-9 and TRBJ1-4, with TRBD1 matching over 9 bases. The trim removed 5 bases at V and 6 bases at J, leaving 4 bases unmatched. Germline-derived CDR1 and CDR2 are SEHNR and FQNEAQ (reference sequence). There are 14 residues in the CDR3. CDR3 in DNA: TGTGCCAGCAGCCCCCGGACAGGGGATGAAAAACTGTTTTTT. Its translation: CASSPRTGDEKLFF.

This sequence joins TRBV10-3 and TRBJ2-1; D is tentatively TRBD1 or TRBD2 (5 bases each). Trimming took off 2 bases at V and 6 bases at J, with 17 bases between the two ends. Germline V gene lookup returns CDR1 ENHRY and CDR2 SYGVKD. This CDR3 comprises 16 residues. CDR3 nucleotide sequence: TGTGCCATCAGTGAGGGGGGTCTAGATGGCTTCAATGAGCAGTTCTTC. Amino acids: CAISEGGLDGFNEQFF.

This clone has just a few counts. The V call is TRBV2, the J call TRBJ2-5; D not resolved. CDR1 is SNHLY and CDR2 is FYNNEI in the germline V gene. CDR3 length: 15 residues. V dropped 4 bases and J dropped 2 bases, with 14 bases sitting between them. The CDR3 spells CASSAGSSGQETQYF. The CDR3 DNA reads as TGTGCCAGCAGTGCTGGCAGCTCCGGACAAGAGACCCAGTACTTC.

This clone was seen a few times. The genes are TRBV5-6 and TRBJ1-5, with no clear D. Germline V gene lookup returns CDR1 SGHDT and CDR2 YYEEEE. V was shortened by 0 bases and J by 7 bases, with 11 bases between the two germline ends. The CDR3 is 14 amino acids. The CDR3 DNA follows: TGTGCCAGCAGCTTGGGGGTAGGAGGGCAGCCCCAGCATTTT. Its protein product is CASSLGVGGQPQHF.

This chain links TRBV7-6 with TRBJ1-1; a weak D match, TRBD1 (5 bases). Trimming left V 5 bases short and J 5 bases short, with 12 bases between. Germline values: CDR1 SGHVS, CDR2 FNYEAQ. The CDR3 runs to 13 residues. The chain's CDR3 is CASSTQGGTEAFF. CDR3 bases: TGTGCCAGCAGCACTCAGGGTGGGACTGAAGCTTTCTTT.

The chain couples TRBV2 to TRBJ1-5; D is ambiguous. V shed 8 bases and J shed 0 bases, with 8 bases lying between them. This CDR3 has 13 residues. CDR1 is SNHLY, CDR2 FYNNEI, per germline. DNA for the CDR3: TGTGCCAGCCGACGGAATAGCAATCAGCCCCAGCATTTT. Protein: CASRRNSNQPQHF.

V usage is TRBV7-7 and J usage is TRBJ1-2; maybe TRBD1 (5 bases). The CDR3 is made up of 11 amino acids. In germline, CDR1 is SSHAT, CDR2 FNYEAQ (reference sequence). The CDR3 DNA reads as TGTGCTACGGGGCGAGACTATGGCTACACCTTC. Translated: CATGRDYGYTF.

This clone was detected only once. This chain links TRBV5-6 with TRBJ2-3; 7 nucleotides line up with TRBD1. This CDR3 has 16 amino acids. Losses at the gene ends were 0 bases for V and 2 bases for J; bases not matched to a gene: 6. Germline values: CDR1 SGHDT, CDR2 YYEEEE. CDR3 DNA: TGTGCCAGCAGCTTGGAAGGGACAGCCATCACAGATACGCAGTATTTT. It encodes CASSLEGTAITDTQYF.

V gene TRBV5-5 combines with J gene TRBJ1-5; D remains ambiguous. The CDR3 contains 16 residues. Germline values: CDR1 SGHKS, CDR2 YYEKEE (reference sequence). Trimming took 0 bases from V and 1 from J, leaving 11 bases between them. CDR3 DNA sequence: TGTGCCAGCAGCTTGGCTGCAGGCGAGAGCAATCAGCCCCAGCATTTT. It yields the protein CASSLAAGESNQPQHF.

The chain carries TRBV27 and TRBJ2-7, with 9 bases that match TRBD2. J was trimmed by 2 bases and V by 3 bases; bases with no gene match: 8. This CDR3 contains 16 residues. Germline V CDR1 and CDR2: MNHEY, SMNVEV (reference sequence). CDR3 coding DNA: TGTGCCAGCAGTTTTCGAGCGGGAGGTTCTCCCTACGAGCAGTACTTC. This sequence encodes CASSFRAGGSPYEQYF.

The chain uses TRBV7-3 and TRBJ2-3; D is undetermined. CDR1 is SGHTA and CDR2 is FQGTGA in the germline V gene. The CDR3 loop spans 14 amino acids. Trimming removed 5 bases from V and 0 bases from J, with 9 bases in between. For the CDR3, the DNA is TGTGCCAGCAGCGCGGCCCCAAGCACAGATACGCAGTATTTT. It encodes CASSAAPSTDTQYF.

This clone came up a few times. The rearrangement links TRBV19 to TRBJ2-2; D unclear. V was pared by 3 bases and J by 2 bases, with 4 bases between. CDR1 is LNHDA, CDR2 SQIVND, per germline (reference sequence). The CDR3 is 13 residues long. CDR3 residues: CASSMFNTGELFF. In DNA form, the CDR3 reads TGTGCCAGTAGTATGTTTAACACCGGGGAGCTGTTTTTT.

This clone has only one observation. The genes are TRBV11-2 and TRBJ1-2; tentatively, D is TRBD1 (6 bases). V was pared by 3 bases and J by 7 bases, with 15 bases between. The CDR3 runs to 14 residues. Germline CDR1 SGHAT, CDR2 FQNNGV. DNA for the CDR3: TGTGCCAGCAGCTTTGTCGGGGGCGCAGGTGGCTACACCTTC. Its protein is CASSFVGGAGGYTF. Drawing the rest from reference TRBV11-2 and TRBJ1-2, the complete variable domain is EAGVAQSPRYKIIEKRQSVAFWCNPISGHATLYWYQQILGQGPKLLIQFQNNGVVDDSQLPKDRFSAERLKGVDSTLKIQPAKLEDSAVYLCASSFVGGAGGYTFGSGTRLTVV.

The chain couples TRBV28 to TRBJ2-7, with a tentative D call TRBD1 (7 bases). Trimming left V 7 bases short and J 2 bases short, with 18 bases between. Germline CDR1 is MDHEN and CDR2 is SYDVKM. This CDR3 is 15 amino acids long. CDR3 nucleotide sequence: TGTGCCAGCACCTCGCCCGGCAGGGGGGCCTACGAGCAGTACTTC. It codes for CASTSPGRGAYEQYF.

DNA of the CDR3: TGTGCCTGGAGTCCAGACATTTTGATGGGCCGGACCCAGTACTTC. This translates into CAWSPDILMGRTQYF. V usage is TRBV30 and J usage is TRBJ2-5; D unclear. The V gene's germline CDR1 is GTSNPN and CDR2 SVGIG (reference sequence). CDR3 length: 15 amino acids. V was shortened by 2 bases and J by 7 bases, with 20 bases between the two germline ends.

Only a few counts were recorded for this clone. The gene calls are TRBV30 and TRBJ1-5; D not resolved. The germline V gene encodes CDR1 GTSNPN and CDR2 SVGIG (reference sequence). The CDR3 is made up of 13 amino acids. V lost 1 base and J 3 bases, leaving 7 bases between the germline ends. CDR3 nucleotide sequence: TGTGCCTGGAGTGCTGGTGCCAATCAGCCCCAGCATTTT. It yields the protein CAWSAGANQPQHF.

CDR3 protein: CASSLEVSGNTIYF. DNA for the CDR3: TGTGCCAGCAGTTTAGAAGTCTCTGGAAACACCATATATTTT. V and J are TRBV28 and TRBJ1-3, with D unresolved. The CDR3 has 14 residues. The ends were cut back, 2 bases at V and 0 bases at J, with 5 bases in the middle. In germline, CDR1 is MDHEN, CDR2 SYDVKM.

V is TRBV10-3 and J is TRBJ2-7; maybe TRBD2 (6 bases). With 10 bases removed from V and 0 bases from J, the gap between germline ends came to 16 bases. This CDR3 region has 14 residues. The germline gives CDR1 ENHRY, CDR2 SYGVKD. CDR3 bases: TGTGCCACTAGGGGAGGTTTGAGCTCCTACGAGCAGTACTTC. Translated: CATRGGLSSYEQYF.

The J gene is TRBJ1-4, the V gene TRBV6-6; possibly TRBD1 for D (5 bases). Germline V lookup: CDR1 MNHNY, CDR2 SVGAGI (reference sequence). The CDR3 runs 14 residues. Deletions cut 5 bases from V and 6 bases from J, with 13 bases between. DNA of the CDR3: TGTGCCAGCAGTGGCCTCAGGGAGGATGAAAAACTGTTTTTT. Translating gives CASSGLREDEKLFF.

The DNA for the CDR3 is TGTGCCAGCAGTCTGACGGGCGAGGGGCCCCAGCATTTT. Encoded protein: CASSLTGEGPQHF. The chain couples TRBV2 to TRBJ1-5, with D unresolved. The CDR3 sequence is 13 residues long. Trimming took off 5 bases at V and 9 bases at J, with 14 bases between the two ends. Germline lookup yields CDR1 SNHLY and CDR2 FYNNEI.

The chain joins TRBV30 to TRBJ1-2; D call uncertain. Germline V gene data show CDR1 as GTSNPN and CDR2 as SVGIG (reference sequence). The V and J ends lost 3 bases and 2 bases respectively, with 10 bases between them. CDR3 length: 13 residues. The CDR3 DNA reads as TGTGCCTGGAGCGACGAACGGAACTATGGCTACACCTTC. Protein product: CAWSDERNYGYTF.

This clone has only a few counts. CDR3 protein: CASSRVNQPQHF. The CDR3 DNA sequence: TGTGCCAGCAGCCGAGTTAATCAGCCCCAGCATTTT. The V and J genes are TRBV11-1 and TRBJ1-5; unclear D gene. Trimming removed 5 bases from V and 4 bases from J, with 6 bases in between. Germline V CDR1 and CDR2: SGHAT, FQDESV (reference sequence). The length of the CDR3 is 12 residues.

CDR3 sequence (DNA): TGCGCCAGCAGCTTGGTAATAGCGGGGTACCAAGAGACCCAGTACTTC. It encodes CASSLVIAGYQETQYF. The chain uses TRBV5-1 and TRBJ2-5; 8 nucleotides align to TRBD2. The V gene end was trimmed by 0 bases and the J gene end by 0 bases; junction bases not matched to a gene: 4. Germline CDR1 SGHRS, CDR2 YFSETQ. The CDR3 contains 16 residues.

This clone appeared a few times. The chain has TRBV27 and TRBJ2-7; 12 bases align to TRBD2. This CDR3 is built from 16 residues. Trimming at V came to 6 bases and at J to 4 bases, leaving 10 bases not matched to a gene. Germline V CDR1 and CDR2: MNHEY, SMNVEV (reference sequence). The CDR3 loop is CASRLAGGTILYEQYF. For the CDR3, the DNA is TGTGCCAGCAGACTAGCGGGAGGAACCATCCTATACGAGCAGTACTTC.